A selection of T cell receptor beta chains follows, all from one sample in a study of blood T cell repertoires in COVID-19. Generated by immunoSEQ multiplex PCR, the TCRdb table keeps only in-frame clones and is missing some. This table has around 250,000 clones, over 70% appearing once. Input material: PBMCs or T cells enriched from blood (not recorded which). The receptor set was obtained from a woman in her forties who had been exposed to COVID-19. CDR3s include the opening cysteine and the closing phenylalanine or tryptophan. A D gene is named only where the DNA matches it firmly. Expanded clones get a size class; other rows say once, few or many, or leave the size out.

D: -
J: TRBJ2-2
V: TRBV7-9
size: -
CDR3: CASSFGGTGELFF
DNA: TGTGCCAGCAGCTTCGGGGGCACCGGGGAGCTGTTTTTT

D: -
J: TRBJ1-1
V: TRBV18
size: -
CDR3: CASSPPLGKNTEAFF
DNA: TGTGCCAGCTCACCACCGTTGGGCAAGAACACTGAAGCTTTCTTT

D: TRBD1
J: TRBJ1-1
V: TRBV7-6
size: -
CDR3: CASSLSSGTGTTEAFF
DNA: TGTGCCAGCAGCTTATCGTCCGGGACAGGGACCACTGAAGCTTTCTTT

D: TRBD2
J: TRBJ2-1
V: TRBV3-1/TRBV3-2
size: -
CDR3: CASSHRLAGGNEQFF
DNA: TGTGCCAGCAGCCACCGCCTAGCGGGGGGGAATGAGCAGTTCTTC

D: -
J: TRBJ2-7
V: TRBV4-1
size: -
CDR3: CASSPYRTAPSYEQYF
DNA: TGCGCCAGCAGCCCTTATAGAACCGCCCCCTCCTACGAGCAGTACTTC

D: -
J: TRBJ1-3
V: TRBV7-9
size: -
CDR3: CASNPPAGPGNTIYF
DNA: TGTGCCAGCAACCCCCCCGCAGGGCCTGGAAACACCATATATTTT

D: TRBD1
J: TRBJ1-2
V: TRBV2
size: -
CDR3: CASREGASNYGYTF
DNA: TGTGCCAGCAGGGAGGGGGCCTCTAACTATGGCTACACCTTC

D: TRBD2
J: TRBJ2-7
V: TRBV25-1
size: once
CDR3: CASSDPSRGGRSYEQYF
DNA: TGTGCCAGCAGTGATCCTTCTCGGGGGGGTCGCTCCTACGAGCAGTACTTC

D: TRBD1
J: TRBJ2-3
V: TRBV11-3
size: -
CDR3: CASSVGQGTDTQYF
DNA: TGTGCCAGCAGCGTGGGACAGGGCACAGATACGCAGTATTTT

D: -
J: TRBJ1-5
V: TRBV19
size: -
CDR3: CASTPLSDRNQPQHF
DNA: TGTGCCAGTACCCCTTTGTCGGACAGAAATCAGCCCCAGCATTTT

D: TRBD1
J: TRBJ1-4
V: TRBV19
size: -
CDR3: CASSETGDLYEKLFF
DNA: TGTGCCAGTAGTGAGACAGGGGACCTTTATGAAAAACTGTTTTTT

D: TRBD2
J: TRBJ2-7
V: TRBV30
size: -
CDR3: CAWSLTGTSFDEQYF
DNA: TGTGCCTGGAGTCTAACCGGGACTAGCTTCGACGAGCAGTACTTC

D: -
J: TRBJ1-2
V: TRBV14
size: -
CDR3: CAKSDFNYGYTF
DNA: TGTGCCAAGTCAGACTTTAACTATGGCTACACCTTC

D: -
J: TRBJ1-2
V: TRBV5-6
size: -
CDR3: CASSPTDRLYGYTF
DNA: TGTGCCAGCAGCCCTACCGACAGACTCTATGGCTACACCTTC

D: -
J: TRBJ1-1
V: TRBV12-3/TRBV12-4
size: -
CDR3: CASSFRRGTEAFF
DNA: TGTGCCAGCAGTTTTAGGCGGGGCACTGAAGCTTTCTTT

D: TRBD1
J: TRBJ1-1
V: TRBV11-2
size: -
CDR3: CASSVLQGEDTEAFF
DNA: TGTGCCAGCAGCGTCCTACAGGGGGAGGACACTGAAGCTTTCTTT

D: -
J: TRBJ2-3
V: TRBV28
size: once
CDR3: CASSPTRDTQYF
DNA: TGTGCCAGCAGTCCTACTAGAGATACGCAGTATTTT

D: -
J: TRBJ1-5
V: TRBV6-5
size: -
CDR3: CASSLQEHQPQHF
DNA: TGTGCCAGCAGCCTACAGGAGCATCAGCCCCAGCATTTT

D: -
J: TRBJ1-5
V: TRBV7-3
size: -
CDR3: CASSLKDGGQPQHF
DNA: TGTGCCAGCAGCTTAAAGGACGGAGGTCAGCCCCAGCATTTT

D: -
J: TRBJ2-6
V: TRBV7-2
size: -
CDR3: CASSRGHSGANVLTF
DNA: TGTGCCAGCAGCCGCGGACATTCTGGGGCCAACGTCCTGACTTTC

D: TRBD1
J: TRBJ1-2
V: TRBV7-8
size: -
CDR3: CASRYRGRVDYTF
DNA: TGTGCCAGCAGGTACAGGGGGCGAGTAGACTACACCTTC

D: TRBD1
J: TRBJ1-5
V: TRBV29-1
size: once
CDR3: CSVRGDRGNQPQHF
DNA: TGCAGCGTTAGGGGAGACAGGGGGAATCAGCCCCAGCATTTT

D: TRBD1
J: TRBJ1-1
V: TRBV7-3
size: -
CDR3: CASSGGQGNTEAFF
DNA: TGTGCCAGCAGCGGGGGACAGGGGAACACTGAAGCTTTCTTT

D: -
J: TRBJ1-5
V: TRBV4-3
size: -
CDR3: CASSHLQGSQPQHF
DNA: TGCGCCAGCAGCCACCTACAGGGTAGCCAGCCCCAGCATTTT

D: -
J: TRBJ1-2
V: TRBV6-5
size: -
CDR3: CATNRIGYGYTF
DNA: TGTGCCACCAACAGGATCGGATATGGCTACACCTTC

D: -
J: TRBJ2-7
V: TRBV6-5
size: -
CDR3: CASSRDLSYEQYF
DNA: TGTGCCAGCAGCAGGGATCTCTCCTACGAGCAGTACTTC

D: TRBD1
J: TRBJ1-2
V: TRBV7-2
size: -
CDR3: CASSLVGQGVLVVKDGYTF
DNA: TGTGCCAGCAGCTTAGTAGGGCAGGGGGTACTGGTAGTTAAGGATGGCTACACCTTC

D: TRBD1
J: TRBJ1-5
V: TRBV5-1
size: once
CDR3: CASSPGTGVQPQHF
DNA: TGTGCCAGCAGCCCCGGGACAGGGGTTCAGCCCCAGCATTTT

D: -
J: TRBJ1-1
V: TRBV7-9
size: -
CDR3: CASSLVAERGTEAFF
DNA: TGTGCCAGCAGCTTAGTGGCAGAACGTGGCACTGAAGCTTTCTTT

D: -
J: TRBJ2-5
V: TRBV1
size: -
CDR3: CTSSQPGCGRGQETQYF
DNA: TGCACCAGCAGCCAACCGGGATGCGGGAGAGGTCAAGAGACCCAGTACTTC

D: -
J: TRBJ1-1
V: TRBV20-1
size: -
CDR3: CSASYPPRVRGPNMNTEAFF
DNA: TGCAGTGCTAGTTACCCTCCCCGGGTCAGGGGACCTAACATGAACACTGAAGCTTTCTTT

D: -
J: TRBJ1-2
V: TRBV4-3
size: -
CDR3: CASSQERNNYGYTF
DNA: TGCGCCAGCAGCCAAGAGAGGAATAACTATGGCTACACCTTC

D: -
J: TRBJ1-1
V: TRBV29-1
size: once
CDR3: CSVQVIDVDTEAFF
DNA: TGCAGCGTTCAGGTGATTGATGTTGACACTGAAGCTTTCTTT

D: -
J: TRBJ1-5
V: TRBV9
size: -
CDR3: CASSVAGNQPQHF
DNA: TGTGCCAGCAGCGTAGCAGGGAATCAGCCCCAGCATTTT

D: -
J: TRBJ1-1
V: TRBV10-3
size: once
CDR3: CATGPTGTEAFF
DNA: TGTGCCACCGGACCAACGGGAACTGAAGCTTTCTTT

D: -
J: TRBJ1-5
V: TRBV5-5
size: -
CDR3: CASSTEQGFQPQHF
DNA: TGTGCCAGCAGCACGGAGCAGGGCTTCCAGCCCCAGCATTTT

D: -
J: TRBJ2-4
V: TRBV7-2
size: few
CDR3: CASSLTRENIQYF
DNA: TGTGCCAGCAGCTTAACTCGGGAAAACATTCAGTACTTC

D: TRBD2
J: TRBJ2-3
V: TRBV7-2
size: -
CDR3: CASSNRYSGSGADTQYF
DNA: TGTGCCAGCAGCAATCGCTATAGCGGGAGTGGGGCAGATACGCAGTATTTT

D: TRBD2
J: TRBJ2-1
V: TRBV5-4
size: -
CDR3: CASSLEGSGRGGTYNEQFF
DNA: TGTGCCAGCAGCTTGGAGGGTAGCGGGAGAGGTGGGACATACAATGAGCAGTTCTTC

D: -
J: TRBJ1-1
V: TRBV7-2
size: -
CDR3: CASSLGSGGGEAFF
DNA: TGTGCCAGCAGCTTAGGGAGCGGCGGGGGGGAAGCTTTCTTT

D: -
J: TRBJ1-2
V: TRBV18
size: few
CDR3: CASSPGEDYTF
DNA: TGTGCCAGCTCACCAGGCGAGGACTACACCTTC

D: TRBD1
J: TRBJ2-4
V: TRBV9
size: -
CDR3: CASSVGPTGSPRDTKNIQYF
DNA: TGTGCCAGCAGCGTAGGGCCGACAGGGTCCCCAAGGGATACCAAAAACATTCAGTACTTC

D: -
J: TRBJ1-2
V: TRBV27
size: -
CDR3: CASSNGRTANYGYTF
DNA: TGTGCCAGCAGCAACGGAAGGACAGCTAACTATGGCTACACCTTC

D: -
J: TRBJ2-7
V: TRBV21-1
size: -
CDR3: CASSASTGSYEQYF
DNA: TGTGCCAGCAGCGCCTCGACAGGCTCCTACGAGCAGTACTTC

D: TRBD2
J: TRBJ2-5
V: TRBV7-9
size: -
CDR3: CASSQPQRGPEETQYF
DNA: TGTGCCAGCAGCCAGCCCCAGCGGGGGCCGGAGGAGACCCAGTACTTC

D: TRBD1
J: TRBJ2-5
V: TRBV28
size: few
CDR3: CASSMTGAETQYF
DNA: TGTGCCAGCAGCATGACAGGGGCAGAGACCCAGTACTTC

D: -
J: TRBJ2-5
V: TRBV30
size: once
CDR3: CAWSRSVRETQYF
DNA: TGTGCCTGGAGTAGGAGTGTCCGAGAGACCCAGTACTTC

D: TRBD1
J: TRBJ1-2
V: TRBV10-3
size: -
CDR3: CAIRQSGTGGFASYGYTF
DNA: TGTGCCATCAGGCAATCCGGGACAGGGGGCTTCGCTAGCTATGGCTACACCTTC

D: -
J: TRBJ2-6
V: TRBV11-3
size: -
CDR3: CASSLSHNSRTGANVLTF
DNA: TGTGCCAGCAGCTTATCCCATAACTCCCGTACTGGGGCCAACGTCCTGACTTTC

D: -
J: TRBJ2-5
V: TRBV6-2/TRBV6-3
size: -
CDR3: CASSLLGETQYF
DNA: TGTGCCAGCAGTCTGCTCGGGGAGACCCAGTACTTC

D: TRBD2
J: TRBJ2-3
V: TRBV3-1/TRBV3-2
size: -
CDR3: CASSLTSGSIDTQYF
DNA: TGTGCCAGCAGTCTGACTAGCGGGAGTATAGATACGCAGTATTTT

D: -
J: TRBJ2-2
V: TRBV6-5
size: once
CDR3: CASSDPGLGTGELFF
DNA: TGTGCCAGCAGCGACCCCGGGTTAGGCACCGGGGAGCTGTTTTTT

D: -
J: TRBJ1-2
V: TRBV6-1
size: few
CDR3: CASSEQGHGYTF
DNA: TGTGCCAGCAGTGAACAGGGCCATGGCTACACCTTC

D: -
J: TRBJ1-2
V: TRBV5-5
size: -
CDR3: CASSPHREGYTF
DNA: TGTGCCAGCAGCCCTCACAGGGAAGGCTACACCTTC

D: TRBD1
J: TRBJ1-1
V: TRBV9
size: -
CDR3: CASSPGTAEAFF
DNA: TGTGCCAGCAGCCCAGGGACAGCTGAAGCTTTCTTT